The entry below describes one T cell receptor (beta chain). Its specific antigen is unknown. Per-base qualities were not stored, and no clone one base away is much larger. Donors formed part of the validation cohort, which comprised some 120 subjects and was distinct from the first cohort of 550 to 850 subjects. The data derive from a study of cytomegalovirus exposure and HLA in healthy donors (dated by TCRdb to 2017 to 2019). In terms of the full investigation: According to a later analysis, one platform produced both the roughly 120 validation repertoires and the approximately 670 repertoires of the first cohort. The study was designed to test whether signatures of past pathogen exposure could be identified by cataloging public T cell receptors. A separate validation cohort of 100 to 150 different subjects was used in addition to the 666-subject first cohort. To predict cytomegalovirus infection status, the study brought together high-throughput TCR immunosequencing, statistical association of individual TCRs with disease status, and machine learning. Broader findings and caveats from the paper: The study listed around 160 TCR beta chains as associated with cytomegalovirus. The classifier was reported to diagnose cytomegalovirus status with high specificity and sensitivity in both the original cohort and the validation cohort. The validation cohort had no HLA typing available for a later analysis, so co-occurrence within that cohort was assessed over all 120 or so repertoires. In vitro tests confirmed that a few of the cytomegalovirus-associated TCR beta chains recognize cytomegalovirus antigens. Most TCR sequences were observed very rarely across donors, whereas some public TCRs were present in many individuals. Subsequent analysis determined that TCRs grouped into clusters in the first cohort also showed a tendency toward co-occurrence across the 90 to 150 validation repertoires, and 94% of cluster scores exceeded 0. The authors suggested that the approach could potentially be generalized to other disease states and immunological phenotypes.

CDR1 SEHNR and CDR2 FQNEAQ were looked up in the germline V gene (reference sequence). The CDR3 goes from the cysteine to the phenylalanine over 15 residues. Just CDR3 DNA is preserved here, 45 bases in frame from base 1. V and J lose 1 base and 0 bases, and a span of 4 bases separates them. Library generation was performed with the immunoSEQ multiplex PCR assay. In the original analysis: A statistical classification framework was built for diagnosing cytomegalovirus status from the catalog of TCR beta chain sequences. What TCRdb holds here is the immuneACCESS table cut down to in-frame rearrangements. Part of the clones is not present; checked against another copy, under half of the missing clones reflect an unresolved V gene, and the others are unexplained. V and J calls and clone size are as listed in that table; D and trimming were resolved from the DNA. In all, the sample holds a few hundred thousand clones, and 88% of those were seen once. Approximately 0.96% of the sample is in the top ten clones.

The receptor was derived from a man aged 25-40 years in good health and CMV-seronegative. Sequencing used PBMCs. The sequence links TRBV7-9 to TRBJ1-6; the D gene cannot be named for sure. Here is the DNA: TGTGCCAGCAGCTTAGTCGGCTCCTATAATTCACCCCTCCACTTT. Its amino acids are CASSLVGSYNSPLHF.